This is a list of T cell receptor beta chains from one sample in a study of cytomegalovirus exposure and HLA in healthy donors. Some clones are missing from TCRdb's copy, which holds only in-frame ones; the method was immunoSEQ multiplex PCR. Altogether 140,000 or so clones are present, 75% to 80% being singletons, with the ten largest covering 1.7%. The specimen sequenced was PBMCs. Every receptor here comes from a woman in her 30s in good health and CMV-seronegative. Both conserved end residues are part of each CDR3. The order of the fields is CDR3 protein, CDR3 DNA, V gene, D gene, J gene, clone size. The D gene is left open where the match is weak. Clone size is shown for a subset of rows, as once, few, many or a class of expanded clone.

CASMSQGDTEAFF,TGTGCCAGCATGTCCCAGGGTGACACTGAAGCTTTCTTT,TRBV5-4,NA,TRBJ1-1,NA
CASSQDISSGGATEQFF,TGCGCCAGCAGCCAAGATATTTCTAGCGGGGGGGCCACTGAGCAGTTCTTC,TRBV4-1,TRBD2,TRBJ2-1,NA
CASSFPRGEGEAFF,TGTGCCAGCAGCTTCCCCAGGGGCGAGGGGGAAGCTTTCTTT,TRBV7-3,NA,TRBJ1-1,NA
CASYGDRADTQYF,TGTGCCAGCTACGGTGACAGGGCGGATACGCAGTATTTT,TRBV19,TRBD1,TRBJ2-3,NA
CASSQEAGGEYGYTF,TGCGCCAGCAGCCAAGAGGCAGGGGGTGAATATGGCTACACCTTC,TRBV4-1,TRBD1,TRBJ1-2,NA
CASSLHRGEGYTF,TGTGCCAGCAGCTTGCACAGGGGAGAGGGCTACACCTTC,TRBV5-4,TRBD1,TRBJ1-2,few
CASSWGRGEQYF,TGTGCCAGCAGCTGGGGCAGGGGCGAGCAGTACTTC,TRBV5-6,NA,TRBJ2-7,NA
CASSLSQPGDTIYF,TGTGCCAGCAGCTTAAGCCAGCCGGGGGACACCATATATTTT,TRBV7-9,NA,TRBJ1-3,NA
CASSKSNYGYTF,TGTGCCAGCAGTAAGAGTAACTATGGCTACACCTTC,TRBV6-5,NA,TRBJ1-2,NA
CAISPASGGRGDTQYF,TGTGCCATCAGCCCGGCCAGCGGGGGTAGAGGAGATACGCAGTATTTT,TRBV10-3,TRBD2,TRBJ2-3,NA
CASSVQGAGAFF,TGTGCCAGCAGTGTACAGGGGGCCGGGGCTTTCTTT,TRBV6-5,TRBD1,TRBJ1-1,few
CASSQGKGTSGNSGTYEQYF,TGCGCCAGCAGCCAAGGTAAGGGCACTAGCGGCAATTCGGGGACCTACGAGCAGTACTTC,TRBV4-3,TRBD2,TRBJ2-7,NA
CASSEPSWEGGNQPQHF,TGTGCCAGCAGCGAGCCTTCCTGGGAGGGAGGCAATCAGCCCCAGCATTTT,TRBV2,NA,TRBJ1-5,NA